The source of this TCR beta chain is a study of blood T cell repertoires in COVID-19. For the study at large: Both acute and convalescent COVID-19 samples were obtained from the United States, Italy and Spain. PBMCs, B-cell-depleted T cells, or T cells provided the cDNA or gDNA that made up the material.

The length of the CDR3 is 15 residues. Per the germline V gene, CDR1 is SGDLS and CDR2 is YYNGEE. Trimming removed 0 bases at V and 5 bases at J, with 9 bases between. Only in-frame clones appear in the TCRdb table, and some are missing; sequencing was by immunoSEQ multiplex PCR. The repertoire holds 90,000 or so clones, with 70% to 80% as singletons. The sequence was obtained from a human donor in a cohort sampled during active COVID-19. The chain is built from TRBV9 and TRBJ1-6; D is ambiguous. Sequenced: peripheral blood. CDR3 in DNA: TGTGCCAGCAGCGTAGAGGCAGCGGATAATTCACCCCTCCACTTT. Protein product: CASSVEAADNSPLHF.